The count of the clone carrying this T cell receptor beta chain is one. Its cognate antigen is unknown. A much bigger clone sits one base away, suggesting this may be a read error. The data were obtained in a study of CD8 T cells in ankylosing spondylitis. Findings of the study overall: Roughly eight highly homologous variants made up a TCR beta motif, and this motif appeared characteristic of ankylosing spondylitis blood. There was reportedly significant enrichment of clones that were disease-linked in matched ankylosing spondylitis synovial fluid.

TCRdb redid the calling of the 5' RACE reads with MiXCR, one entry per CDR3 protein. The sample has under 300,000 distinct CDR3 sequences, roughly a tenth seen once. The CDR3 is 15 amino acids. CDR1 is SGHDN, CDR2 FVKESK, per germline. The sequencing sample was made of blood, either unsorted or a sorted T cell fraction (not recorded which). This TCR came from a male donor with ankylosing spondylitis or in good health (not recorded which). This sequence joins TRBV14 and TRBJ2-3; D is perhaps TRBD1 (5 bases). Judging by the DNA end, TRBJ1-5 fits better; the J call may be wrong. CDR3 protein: CASSQSAGSTDTQHF. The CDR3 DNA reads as TGTGCCAGCAGCCAATCGGCAGGGAGCACAGATACGCAGCATTTT.